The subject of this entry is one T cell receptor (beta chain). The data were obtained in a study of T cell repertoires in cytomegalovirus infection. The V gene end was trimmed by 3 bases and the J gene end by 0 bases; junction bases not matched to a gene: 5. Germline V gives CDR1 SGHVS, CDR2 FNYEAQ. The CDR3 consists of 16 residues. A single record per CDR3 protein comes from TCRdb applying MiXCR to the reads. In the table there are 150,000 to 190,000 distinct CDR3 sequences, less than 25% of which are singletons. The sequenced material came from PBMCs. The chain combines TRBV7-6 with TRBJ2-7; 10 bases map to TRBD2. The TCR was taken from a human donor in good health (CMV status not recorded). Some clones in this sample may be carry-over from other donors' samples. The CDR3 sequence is CASSFSGGTISYEQYF. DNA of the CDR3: TGTGCCAGCAGCTTTAGCGGGGGGACGATCTCCTACGAGCAGTACTTC.